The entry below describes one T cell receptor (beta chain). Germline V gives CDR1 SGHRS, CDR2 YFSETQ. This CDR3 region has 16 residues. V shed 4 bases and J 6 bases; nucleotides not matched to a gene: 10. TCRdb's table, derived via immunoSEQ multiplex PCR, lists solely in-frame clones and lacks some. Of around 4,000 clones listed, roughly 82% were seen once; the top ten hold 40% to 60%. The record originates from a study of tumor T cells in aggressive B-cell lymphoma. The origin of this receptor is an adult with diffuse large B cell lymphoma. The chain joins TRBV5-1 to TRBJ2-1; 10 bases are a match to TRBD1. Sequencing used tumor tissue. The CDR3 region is CASSAGTGAGINEQFF. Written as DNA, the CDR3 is TGCGCCAGCAGCGCCGGGACAGGGGCCGGTATCAATGAGCAGTTCTTC.